These 32 T cell receptor beta chains originate from one sample sequenced in a study of T cells in Graves' hyperthyroidism and ophthalmopathy. There were TCR beta CDR3 regions amplified from RNA transcripts. An initial round of RT-PCR targeting the TCR CDR3 relied on the HTBI primer set. One entry per CDR3 protein, called by TCRdb with MiXCR from the multiplex PCR reads. The sample lists under 450,000 distinct CDR3 sequences; 15% to 19% were seen once. Sequencing was done on a sample of blood. These receptors came from a woman between 18 and 29 years old with Graves' hyperthyroidism.

This clonotype was found many times. The CDR3 here is CAISRDHPGYGYTF. In DNA form, the CDR3 reads TGTGCCATCAGTAGGGACCATCCTGGCTATGGCTACACCTTC. The chain uses TRBV10-3 and TRBJ1-2; D is perhaps TRBD1 (5 bases). The germline CDR1 and CDR2 sequences are ENHRY and SYGVKD. The CDR3 is 14 amino acids. V lost 5 bases and J 4 bases, leaving 14 bases between the germline ends.

Here the CDR3 reads CSARQGLEAFF. CDR3 nucleotide sequence: TGCAGTGCTAGGCAGGGCCTTGAAGCTTTCTTT. The chain recombines TRBV20-1 with TRBJ1-1; a possible D gene is TRBD1 (5 bases). The germline V gene encodes CDR1 DFQATT and CDR2 SNEGSKA (reference sequence). The CDR3 consists of 11 residues. Trimming took off 3 bases at V and 7 bases at J, with 9 bases between the two ends.

The rearrangement joins TRBV11-3 to TRBJ1-1; perhaps TRBD1 as D (5 bases). V was trimmed by 1 base and J by 0 bases, leaving 9 bases between them. The CDR3 is 15 amino acids. CDR1 and CDR2 from the germline V gene are SGHNT and YENEEA. CDR3 sequence: CASSLGRGLNTEAFF. The DNA for the CDR3 is TGTGCCAGCAGCTTAGGCCGGGGCCTGAACACTGAAGCTTTCTTT. Together with reference TRBV11-3 and TRBJ1-1, the CDR3 gives the full variable domain: EAGVVQSPRYKIIEKKQPVAFWCNPISGHNTLYWYLQNLGQGPELLIRYENEEAVDDSQLPKDRFSAERLKGVDSTLKIQPAELGDSAVYLCASSLGRGLNTEAFFGQGTRLTVV.

This sequence joins TRBV4-1 and TRBJ2-7; D possibly corresponds to TRBD1 (6 bases). Trimming shortened V by 3 bases and J by 1 base, and 10 bases separated the two germline ends. The CDR3 is 14 amino acids. Germline CDR1 reads MGHRA; CDR2 reads YSYEKL. CDR3 bases: TGCGCCAGCAGCCATATCGGACAGTCCTACGAGCAGTACTTC. Protein product: CASSHIGQSYEQYF.

This clonotype was counted many times. In nucleotides, the CDR3 is TGTGCCAGCAGTTCCGCGGGGACAGACCAAGGCTACACCTTC. This translates into CASSSAGTDQGYTF. This chain connects TRBV6-1 to TRBJ1-2; 7 nucleotides align to TRBD1. Germline V gives CDR1 MNHNS, CDR2 SASEGT. Trimming removed 5 bases from V and 8 bases from J; junction bases left unmatched: 11. The CDR3 sequence is 14 residues long.

About this clonotype itself: A much larger clone differs from this one at a single base, so this may be a read error. The chain joins TRBV27 to TRBJ1-2; D may be TRBD1 (6 bases). V was shortened by 8 bases and J by 7 bases, with 17 bases between the two germline ends. The CDR3 length is 13 residues. The germline V gene has CDR1 MNHEY and CDR2 SMNVEV (reference sequence). The CDR3 nucleotides read TGTGCCAGCGGTTACCGGGACACCTGTGGCTACACCTTC. It codes for CASGYRDTCGYTF.

The gene calls are TRBV5-5 and TRBJ2-3; 12 nucleotides match TRBD2. Germline V gene lookup returns CDR1 SGHKS and CDR2 YYEKEE (reference sequence). CDR3 length equals 16 residues. The V segment lost 2 bases and the J segment 2 bases; nucleotides outside the gene matches: 3. CDR3 DNA: TGTGCCAGCAGCTTTCCTAGCGGGAGGGTCACAGATACGCAGTATTTT. Its translation: CASSFPSGRVTDTQYF.

This clonotype was seen at least ten times. The rearrangement uses TRBV7-8 and TRBJ1-2; possible D gene TRBD1, 5 bases. The CDR3 loop spans 16 amino acids. Germline V gene data show CDR1 as SGHVS and CDR2 as FQNEAQ. V lost 2 bases and J lost 2, with 15 bases in between. DNA of the CDR3: TGTGCCAGCAGCTTAAGGGCCAGGGCGAGGAACTATGGCTACACCTTC. As protein: CASSLRARARNYGYTF.

In this sample, this clonotype turned up many times. V usage is TRBV5-1 and J usage is TRBJ2-7; D may be TRBD1 (6 bases). Germline V gene lookup returns CDR1 SGHRS and CDR2 YFSETQ. This CDR3 is built from 15 residues. Trimming removed 4 bases at V and 4 bases at J, with 18 bases between. DNA for the CDR3: TGCGCCAGCAGCCTCAGCCAGTTAGGGGGATACGAGCAGTACTTC. It encodes CASSLSQLGGYEQYF. Variable domain in full (rest from reference TRBV5-1 and TRBJ2-7): KAGVTQTPRYLIKTRGQQVTLSCSPISGHRSVSWYQQTPGQGLQFLFEYFSETQRNKGNFPGRFSGRQFSNSRSEMNVSTLELGDSALYLCASSLSQLGGYEQYFGPGTRLTVT.

This clonotype was detected many times. The V call is TRBV7-9, the J call TRBJ2-5; the D gene is possibly TRBD1 (6 bases). The germline V and J ends were trimmed by 4 bases and 4 bases, with 10 bases remaining between them. Per the germline V gene, CDR1 is SEHNR and CDR2 is FQNEAQ (reference sequence). The CDR3 has 13 residues. The CDR3 DNA is TGTGCCAGCAGCTCTATAGGGGGAGAGACCCAGTACTTC. This encodes CASSSIGGETQYF.

The chain recombines TRBV29-1 with TRBJ2-1; TRBD2 is a possible D gene (5 bases). Germline CDR1 SQVTM, CDR2 ANQGSEA. The CDR3 is 14 amino acids. V shed 0 bases and J shed 5 bases, with 11 bases lying between them. The CDR3 nucleotides read TGCAGCGTTGAAGATCATAAGCGGAACAATGAGCAGTTCTTC. Protein: CSVEDHKRNNEQFF.

In this sample, this clonotype turned up many times. This chain links TRBV30 with TRBJ2-2; D unclear. The CDR3 has 12 amino acids. Trimming left V 0 bases short and J 7 bases short, with 6 bases between. CDR1 GTSNPN and CDR2 SVGIG come from the germline V gene (reference sequence). For the CDR3, the DNA is TGTGCCTGGAGTGTACGTATCGGGGAGCTGTTTTTT. It yields the protein CAWSVRIGELFF. The whole variable domain, filled in from reference TRBV30 and TRBJ2-2, reads SQTIHQWPATLVQPVGSPLSLECTVEGTSNPNLYWYRQAAGRGLQLLFYSVGIGQISSEVPQNLSASRPQDRQFILSSKKLLLSDSGFYLCAWSVRIGELFFGEGSRLTVL.

This clonotype was counted ten times or more. This rearrangement joins TRBV12-3 or TRBV12-4 to TRBJ1-3; maybe TRBD1 (6 bases). CDR3 length: 16 residues. The V and J ends lost 4 bases and 1 base respectively, with 14 bases between them. The CDR3 here is CASSYSTGQSGNTIYF. As DNA, the CDR3 is TGTGCCAGCAGTTACTCCACAGGGCAGTCTGGAAACACCATATATTTT.

This clonotype was seen repeatedly, ten times or more. The V and J genes are TRBV2 and TRBJ1-2, with TRBD1 matching 7 bases. Germline V gene data show CDR1 as SNHLY and CDR2 as FYNNEI. V shed 6 bases, J shed 8 bases, and the junction held 6 bases outside the gene matches. The CDR3 has 12 residues. The CDR3 DNA sequence: TGTGCCAGCAGCTGGGACAGTCGCGGCTACACCTTC. Its translation is CASSWDSRGYTF.

This clonotype was recorded many times. This chain connects TRBV20-1 to TRBJ2-2; maybe TRBD1 (5 bases). This CDR3 has 14 amino acids. Germline V gene data show CDR1 as DFQATT and CDR2 as SNEGSKA (reference sequence). Trimming removed 0 bases from V and 6 bases from J, with 11 bases in between. The CDR3 is CSAREAGIAGELFF. The CDR3 coding sequence is TGCAGTGCTAGAGAGGCAGGGATCGCCGGGGAGCTGTTTTTT.

The chain combines TRBV5-1 with TRBJ2-7, with 11 positions matching TRBD2. Germline trimming cut 4 bases from V and 2 bases from J; bases unmatched to any gene: 5. The CDR3 extends over 15 amino acids. In germline, CDR1 is SGHRS, CDR2 YFSETQ. CDR3 sequence reads: CASSAASGGTYEQYF. In DNA, the CDR3 is TGCGCCAGCAGCGCTGCTAGCGGGGGGACCTACGAGCAGTACTTC.

This clonotype has at least ten counts. J is TRBJ2-5 and V is TRBV6-6; TRBD1 aligns across 8 bases. The ends lost 2 bases at V and 1 base at J; junction bases unmatched: 3. Germline V CDR1 and CDR2: MNHNY, SVGAGI (reference sequence). The CDR3 sequence is 15 residues long. For the CDR3, the DNA is TGTGCCAGCAGTTACCAGGGGGCACCCCAAGAGACCCAGTACTTC. Translating it yields CASSYQGAPQETQYF.

Concerning this clonotype: A much bigger clone sits one base away, suggesting this may be a read error. The chain couples TRBV24-1 to TRBJ2-3; 9 nucleotides match TRBD1. V was clipped by 4 bases and J by 5 bases; unmatched bases: 12. The CDR3 spans 17 residues. Germline CDR1 reads KGHDR; CDR2 reads SFDVKD. The DNA for the CDR3 is TGTGCCACCAGTGACTCAGAGGACAGGGGCGTGGGAGATACGCAGTATTTT. Its translation is CATSDSEDRGVGDTQYF.

This chain joins TRBV19 and TRBJ1-5; D gene ambiguous. Germline V lookup: CDR1 LNHDA, CDR2 SQIVND (reference sequence). This CDR3 is built from 15 residues. The V gene lost 3 bases and the J gene lost 4 bases, with 13 bases spanning the gap. The CDR3 DNA follows: TGTGCCAGTAGTATCCGGGAGTGGGGAAATCAGCCCCAGCATTTT. Its translation: CASSIREWGNQPQHF.

This clonotype appeared many times. The rearrangement joins TRBV5-1 to TRBJ2-7, with D possibly being TRBD1 or TRBD2 (5 bases each). Between the trimmed V and J ends, which lost 4 bases and 5 bases, there was a span of 19 bases. This CDR3 region has 15 residues. The germline V gene has CDR1 SGHRS and CDR2 YFSETQ. In DNA form, the CDR3 reads TGCGCCAGCAGCCATCACCGGGACCCAAACCACGAGCAGTACTTC. Translating it yields CASSHHRDPNHEQYF.

This clonotype was found many times. The J gene is TRBJ2-7, the V gene TRBV28, with a weak D call TRBD2 (5 bases). The length of the CDR3 is 15 residues. Germline-derived CDR1 and CDR2 are MDHEN and SYDVKM. Deletions cut 5 bases from V and 7 bases from J, with 21 bases between. DNA of the CDR3: TGTGCCAGCAGTGGACTCGGGCAGGAACCTAGAGAGCAGTACTTC. Translating it yields CASSGLGQEPREQYF. The entire variable domain, with the rest obtained from reference TRBV28 and TRBJ2-7, is as follows: DVKVTQSSRYLVKRTGEKVFLECVQDMDHENMFWYRQDPGLGLRLIYFSYDVKMKEKGDIPEGYSVSREKKERFSLILESASTNQTSMYLCASSGLGQEPREQYFGPGTRLTVT.

This clonotype appeared many times. This chain links TRBV5-1 with TRBJ2-7; TRBD2 aligns across 10 bases. With V trimmed by 0 bases and J by 3 bases, 3 bases remained unmatched. CDR1 and CDR2 (germline): SGHRS, YFSETQ. CDR3 length: 15 amino acids. The CDR3 reads CASSLDSGGSYEQYF. CDR3 DNA sequence: TGCGCCAGCAGCTTGGATAGCGGGGGGAGCTACGAGCAGTACTTC.

The table lists this clonotype with many counts. The chain uses TRBV11-2 and TRBJ2-2, with 13 bases fitting TRBD2. Per the germline V gene, CDR1 is SGHAT and CDR2 is FQNNGV. V was pared by 4 bases and J by 3 bases, with 5 bases of the junction left unmatched. The CDR3 runs to 17 residues. CDR3 region: CASSSLAGGPYTGELFF. In DNA form, the CDR3 reads TGTGCCAGCAGCTCACTAGCGGGAGGGCCTTACACCGGGGAGCTGTTTTTT. Filled out from reference TRBV11-2 and TRBJ2-2, the complete variable domain reads EAGVAQSPRYKIIEKRQSVAFWCNPISGHATLYWYQQILGQGPKLLIQFQNNGVVDDSQLPKDRFSAERLKGVDSTLKIQPAKLEDSAVYLCASSSLAGGPYTGELFFGEGSRLTVL.

This clonotype came up many times. The V and J genes are TRBV6-1 and TRBJ1-6; 7 nucleotides align to TRBD1. This CDR3 contains 14 residues. V was pared by 5 bases and J by 8 bases, with 6 bases of the junction left unmatched. CDR1 is MNHNS and CDR2 is SASEGT in the germline V gene. CDR3 DNA sequence: TGTGCCAGCAGTTACCAGGGGGGAGATTCACCCCTCCACTTT. Encoded protein: CASSYQGGDSPLHF.

This clonotype was counted at least ten times. The chain is built from TRBV10-3 and TRBJ1-1; tentative D call: TRBD1 (6 bases). V shed 0 bases and J shed 0 bases, with 17 bases lying between them. The CDR3 covers 18 residues. CDR1 and CDR2 from the germline V gene are ENHRY and SYGVKD. The CDR3 bases are TGTGCCATCAGTGAGTCGAGGGGGGCCCTATTTATGAACACTGAAGCTTTCTTT. Translating it yields CAISESRGALFMNTEAFF.

This clonotype was picked up many times. This sequence joins TRBV3-1 and TRBJ2-1; D might be TRBD2 (7 bases). This CDR3 is built from 15 residues. Between the trimmed V and J ends, which lost 0 bases and 6 bases, there was a span of 12 bases. CDR1 is LGHDT, CDR2 YNNKEL, per germline (reference sequence). The CDR3 region is CASSQDGRGPNEQFF. CDR3 nucleotides: TGTGCCAGCAGCCAAGATGGGCGGGGGCCCAATGAGCAGTTCTTC.

This clonotype was seen many times. J is TRBJ2-7 and V is TRBV28; no clear D. The CDR3 runs to 16 residues. The germline V gene encodes CDR1 MDHEN and CDR2 SYDVKM. The germline V and J ends were trimmed by 2 bases and 2 bases, with 16 bases remaining between them. CDR3 nucleotides: TGTGCCAGCAGTTTAGTCCACCGGCAGATAACCTACGAGCAGTACTTC. Amino acids: CASSLVHRQITYEQYF.

The V call is TRBV6-4, the J call TRBJ2-2; D uncertain. Germline CDR1 reads MRHNA; CDR2 reads SNTAGT. The CDR3 extends over 14 amino acids. Trimming left V 2 bases short and J 4 bases short, with 8 bases between. CDR3 coding DNA: TGTGCCAGCAGTGACAGGGCTAGCACCGGGGAGCTGTTTTTT. This gives the protein CASSDRASTGELFF.

This clonotype was picked up many times. The rearrangement links TRBV12-3 or TRBV12-4 to TRBJ2-5, with D perhaps TRBD1 (5 bases). The CDR3 is 13 residues long. V was trimmed by 7 bases and J by 4 bases, leaving 13 bases between them. The CDR3 DNA reads TGTGCCAGCATGCAGGGTGGGGCAGAGACCCAGTACTTC. Translation: CASMQGGAETQYF.

This clonotype was seen a handful of times. The rearrangement links TRBV10-3 to TRBJ2-1; 9 nucleotides agree with TRBD1. V was pared by 7 bases and J by 6 bases, with 7 bases of the junction left unmatched. Germline-derived CDR1 and CDR2 are ENHRY and SYGVKD. The CDR3 consists of 14 residues. CDR3 loop: CAIMRGQGSNEQFF. CDR3 coding DNA: TGTGCCATCATGAGGGGACAGGGTAGCAATGAGCAGTTCTTC.

This clonotype appeared many times. This sequence joins TRBV19 and TRBJ1-6, with 9 bases fitting TRBD1. Germline trimming cut 9 bases from V and 7 bases from J; bases unmatched to any gene: 13. This CDR3 is 16 amino acids long. Germline CDR1 LNHDA, CDR2 SQIVND (reference sequence). The CDR3 DNA sequence: TGTGCCAGCGCCTGGAACAGGGGGCGCGGAAATTCACCCCTCCACTTT. Protein sequence: CASAWNRGRGNSPLHF.

This clonotype has a handful of counts. The chain has TRBV7-3 and TRBJ1-4, with D perhaps TRBD1 (5 bases). In germline, CDR1 is SGHTA, CDR2 FQGTGA. V was clipped by 5 bases and J by 4 bases, with 14 bases between them. The CDR3 totals 15 residues. This chain's CDR3 is CASSLHPGFNEKLFF. As DNA, the CDR3 is TGTGCCAGCAGCCTCCATCCAGGGTTTAATGAAAAACTGTTTTTT. The full variable domain, its missing parts supplied by reference TRBV7-3 and TRBJ1-4, is GAGVSQTPSNKVTEKGKYVELRCDPISGHTALYWYRQSLGQGPEFLIYFQGTGAADDSGLPNDRFFAVRPEGSVSTLKIQRTERGDSAVYLCASSLHPGFNEKLFFGSGTQLSVL.